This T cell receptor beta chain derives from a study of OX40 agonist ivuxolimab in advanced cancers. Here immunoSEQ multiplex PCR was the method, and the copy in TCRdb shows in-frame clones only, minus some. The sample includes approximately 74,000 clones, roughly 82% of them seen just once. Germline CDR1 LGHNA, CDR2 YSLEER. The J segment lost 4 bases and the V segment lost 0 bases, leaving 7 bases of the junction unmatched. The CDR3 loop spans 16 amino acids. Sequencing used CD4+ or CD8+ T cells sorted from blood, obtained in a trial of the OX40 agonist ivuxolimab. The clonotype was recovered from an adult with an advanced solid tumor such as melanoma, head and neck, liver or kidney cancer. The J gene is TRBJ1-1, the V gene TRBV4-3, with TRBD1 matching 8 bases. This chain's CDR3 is CASSQEATGVGTEAFF. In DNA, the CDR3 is TGCGCCAGCAGCCAAGAAGCGACAGGGGTGGGCACTGAAGCTTTCTTT.